Presented here are 8 T cell receptor beta chains from one specimen sequenced in a study of OX40 agonist ivuxolimab in advanced cancers. Libraries were prepared by immunoSEQ multiplex PCR; TCRdb keeps only in-frame clonotypes and omits some of them. The sample consists of some 27,000 clones, approximately 86% of them appearing once. The sample in question was CD4+ or CD8+ T cells sorted from blood, obtained in a trial of the OX40 agonist ivuxolimab. All receptors come from an adult with an advanced solid tumor such as melanoma, head and neck, liver or kidney cancer.

This clone is labeled as medium-sized. The rearrangement joins TRBV4-1 to TRBJ2-4; D gene uncertain. The CDR3 covers 15 residues. Trimming removed 0 bases from V and 3 bases from J, with 9 bases in between. Germline V gives CDR1 MGHRA, CDR2 YSYEKL. The CDR3: CASSQDKAGKNIQYF. In DNA, the CDR3 is TGCGCCAGCAGCCAAGATAAGGCAGGCAAAAACATTCAGTACTTC.

The rearrangement joins TRBV27 to TRBJ2-7, with 9 bases aligning to TRBD2. The germline gives CDR1 MNHEY, CDR2 SMNVEV (reference sequence). The CDR3 consists of 15 residues. After removal of 5 bases from V and 4 bases from J, the junction contained 9 bases not matched to a gene. The DNA for the CDR3 is TGTGCCAGCAGTGCGGCCGGGCGGGAGGGGTACGAGCAGTACTTC. It encodes CASSAAGREGYEQYF.

The chain links TRBV29-1 to TRBJ1-2; unclear D gene. From germline, CDR1 is SQVTM and CDR2 ANQGSEA. This CDR3 region has 12 residues. Deletions cut 2 bases from V and 2 bases from J, with 6 bases between. CDR3 sequence: CSVERQNYGYTF. The CDR3 DNA reads as TGCAGCGTTGAAAGGCAAAACTATGGCTACACCTTC.

The J gene is TRBJ2-5, the V gene TRBV5-8; D not certain. The V gene lost 0 bases and the J gene lost 5 bases, with 20 bases spanning the gap. The CDR3 has 17 residues. Germline lookup yields CDR1 SGHTS and CDR2 YDEGEE. Written as DNA, the CDR3 is TGTGCCAGCAGCTTGGCCCTCCCGGGCCCTCGTCGGGAGACCCAGTACTTC. It yields the protein CASSLALPGPRRETQYF.

The J gene is TRBJ1-5, the V gene TRBV27; the D is unclear. The CDR3 loop spans 13 amino acids. The germline V gene encodes CDR1 MNHEY and CDR2 SMNVEV (reference sequence). With 6 bases removed from V and 1 base from J, the gap between germline ends came to 7 bases. The CDR3 loop is CASSLMSNQPQHF. The CDR3 DNA follows: TGTGCCAGCAGCCTAATGAGCAATCAGCCCCAGCATTTT.

Only a few counts were recorded for this clone. CDR3 coding DNA: TGTGCCAGCAGTGGGACAGGGAAAGATACGCAGTATTTT. Amino acid sequence: CASSGTGKDTQYF. This sequence joins TRBV2 and TRBJ2-3; 8 nucleotides align to TRBD1. Germline V gene sequence: CDR1 SNHLY, CDR2 FYNNEI. Germline trimming cut 4 bases from V and 5 bases from J; bases unmatched to any gene: 2. The CDR3 runs 13 residues.

The chain has TRBV5-6 and TRBJ2-7; the D gene is possibly TRBD2 (5 bases). The CDR3 is 12 amino acids. Germline V gene data show CDR1 as SGHDT and CDR2 as YYEEEE. Trimming removed 2 bases from V and 3 bases from J, with 6 bases in between. CDR3 sequence reads: CASSFDYYEQYF. CDR3 DNA sequence: TGTGCCAGCAGCTTCGACTACTACGAGCAGTACTTC.

V gene TRBV19 combines with J gene TRBJ2-1, with D possibly called TRBD1 or TRBD2 (5 bases each). The CDR3 loop spans 13 amino acids. Germline-derived CDR1 and CDR2 are LNHDA and SQIVND (reference sequence). V shed 9 bases and J shed 5 bases, with 14 bases lying between them. In DNA, the CDR3 is TGTGCCAGGGGGGTCAGGGTGCACAATGAGCAGTTCTTC. Protein sequence: CARGVRVHNEQFF.